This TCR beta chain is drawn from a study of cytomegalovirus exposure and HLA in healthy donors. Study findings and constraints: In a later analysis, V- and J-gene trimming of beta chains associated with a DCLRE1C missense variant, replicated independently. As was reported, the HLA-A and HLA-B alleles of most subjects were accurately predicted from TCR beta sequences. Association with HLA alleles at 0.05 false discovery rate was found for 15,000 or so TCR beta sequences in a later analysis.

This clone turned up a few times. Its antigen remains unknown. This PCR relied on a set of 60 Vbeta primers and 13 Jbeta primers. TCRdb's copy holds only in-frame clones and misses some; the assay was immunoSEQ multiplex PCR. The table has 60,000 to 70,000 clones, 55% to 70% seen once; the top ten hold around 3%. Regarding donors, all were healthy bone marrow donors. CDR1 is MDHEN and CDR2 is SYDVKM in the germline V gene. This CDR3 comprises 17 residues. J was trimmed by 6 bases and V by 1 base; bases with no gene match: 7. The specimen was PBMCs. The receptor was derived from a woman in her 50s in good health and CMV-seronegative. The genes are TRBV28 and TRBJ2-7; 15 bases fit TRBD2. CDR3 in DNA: TGTGCCAGCAGTTTATCCCTGGGACTAGCGGGAGGAGTCGAGCAGTACTTC. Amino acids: CASSLSLGLAGGVEQYF.